This T cell receptor beta chain was identified during a study of T cell responses to AZD1222 COVID-19 vaccine. As to this clone: Its cognate antigen is unknown.

General observations from the study: Spike-specific TCRs gained breadth and depth after people received two AZD1222 doses. Regions 160-218 and 743-854 dominated among vaccine-associated CD4 TCRs spanning spike.

Germline V lookup: CDR1 SGDLS, CDR2 YYNGEE. With 0 bases removed from V and 5 bases from J, the gap between germline ends came to 12 bases. This CDR3 is 14 amino acids long. Only in-frame clones appear in the TCRdb table, and some are missing; sequencing was by immunoSEQ multiplex PCR. This sample has 150,000 to 200,000 clones, with about 89% found just once. This TCR was sampled from an adult who received the AZD1222 COVID-19 vaccine. The rearrangement uses TRBV9 and TRBJ2-7; perhaps TRBD2 as D (5 bases). The starting material was peripheral blood, obtained 28 days after the second AZD1222 dose. The CDR3 bases are TGTGCCAGCAGCGTAGACGGTACCGGGGACGAGCAGTACTTC. This translates into CASSVDGTGDEQYF.